This entry describes one T cell receptor beta chain. Germline CDR1 and CDR2: SGHDN and FVKESK. The CDR3 contains 15 residues. The junction had 3 bases not matched to a gene; V was cut back by 1 base and J by 4 bases. The data derive from a study of shared clonotypes between healthy human individuals. Clones were sequenced by immunoSEQ multiplex PCR, and TCRdb holds only the in-frame ones, with some missing. The sample holds about a million clones, 70% to 80% seen once. The source of this sequence is a man younger than 30 in good health. The J gene is TRBJ2-5, the V gene TRBV14; 10 nucleotides match TRBD1. Input material: memory CD4+ T cells sorted from blood. Subset: CD45RA-negative fraction. Here the CDR3 DNA reads TGTGCCAGCAGCCAAGGGGACAGGGGCCGAGAGACCCAGTACTTC. This sequence encodes CASSQGDRGRETQYF.